These 15 T cell receptor beta chains originate from one sample sequenced in a study of shared clonotypes between healthy human individuals. Profiling relied on immunoSEQ multiplex PCR, and the TCRdb table lists in-frame clones only, not all of them. The sample lists 490,000 or so clones, roughly 78% occurring once. Source material: PBMCs. These receptors all come from a middle-aged woman in good health. Some clones in this sample may be carry-over from other donors' samples.

The chain carries TRBV7-9 and TRBJ2-6, with D unclear. The length of the CDR3 is 17 residues. V shed 1 base and J shed 3 bases, with 13 bases lying between them. Germline CDR1 SEHNR, CDR2 FQNEAQ (reference sequence). The CDR3 sequence is CASSLDFPGFGANVLTF. For the CDR3, the DNA is TGTGCCAGCAGCTTAGACTTTCCAGGCTTTGGGGCCAACGTCCTGACTTTC.

The rearrangement uses TRBV6-1 and TRBJ2-7, with D possibly TRBD1 on 6 matching bases. V dropped 8 bases and J dropped 5 bases, with 16 bases sitting between them. This CDR3 contains 13 residues. Per the germline V gene, CDR1 is MNHNS and CDR2 is SASEGT. This CDR3 is CASSDSKVNEQYF. In DNA, the CDR3 is TGTGCCAGCTCGGACAGTAAGGTCAACGAGCAGTACTTC.

J is TRBJ2-5 and V is TRBV7-2; D is perhaps TRBD2 (5 bases). Per the germline V gene, CDR1 is SGHTA and CDR2 is FQGNSA. V gave up 5 bases and J gave up 4 bases, with 14 bases separating them. The CDR3 spans 14 residues. CDR3 nucleotides: TGTGCCAGCAGCGGACGAGGGAACCGAGAGACCCAGTACTTC. Translation: CASSGRGNRETQYF.

This chain joins TRBV11-3 and TRBJ2-1; 14 bases align to TRBD2. Per germline, CDR1 SGHNT and CDR2 YENEEA. The CDR3 extends over 15 amino acids. Unmatched junction bases numbered 3, after V lost 3 bases and J lost 8 bases. The CDR3 reads CASSFGTSGGDEQFF. CDR3 DNA sequence: TGTGCCAGCAGCTTTGGGACTAGCGGGGGTGATGAGCAGTTCTTC.

The CDR3 spells CASRAGEGFGELFF. DNA of the CDR3: TGTGCCAGCAGAGCAGGGGAAGGTTTCGGGGAGCTGTTTTTT. The chain joins TRBV7-9 to TRBJ2-2; the D gene is possibly TRBD1 (6 bases). CDR3 size: 14 residues. V gave up 6 bases and J gave up 7 bases, with 15 bases separating them. Per the germline V gene, CDR1 is SEHNR and CDR2 is FQNEAQ (reference sequence).

This clone showed up just once. The chain has TRBV27 and TRBJ2-7; TRBD1 aligns across 7 bases. This CDR3 contains 14 residues. V lost 6 bases to trimming and J lost 3 bases; unmatched junction nucleotides: 8. In germline, CDR1 is MNHEY, CDR2 SMNVEV (reference sequence). The CDR3 coding sequence is TGTGCCAGCAGCCCCAGGCCAGGGGGCTACGAGCAGTACTTC. Protein product: CASSPRPGGYEQYF.

This rearrangement joins TRBV29-1 to TRBJ2-3; the D gene is possibly TRBD2 (6 bases). Germline loops: CDR1 SQVTM, CDR2 ANQGSEA. The V end was cut by 1 base, the J end by 3 bases, with 11 bases between. The CDR3 totals 14 residues. The CDR3 here is CSVEVGGVTDTQYF. The CDR3 DNA is TGCAGCGTTGAAGTGGGAGGTGTGACAGATACGCAGTATTTT.

V usage is TRBV9 and J usage is TRBJ1-2; tentative D call: TRBD1 (6 bases). Germline V CDR1 and CDR2: SGDLS, YYNGEE. CDR3 length: 15 amino acids. V lost 2 bases and J lost 5, with 16 bases in between. This chain's CDR3 is CASSVGSGTSYGYTF. CDR3 nucleotide sequence: TGTGCCAGCAGCGTGGGTTCTGGGACATCGTATGGCTACACCTTC. Based on the CDR3 plus reference TRBV9 and TRBJ1-2, the full variable domain is DSGVTQTPKHLITATGQRVTLRCSPRSGDLSVYWYQQSLDQGLQFLIQYYNGEERAKGNILERFSAQQFPDLHSELNLSSLELGDSALYFCASSVGSGTSYGYTFGSGTRLTVV.

The rearrangement joins TRBV15 to TRBJ1-4; D is unresolved. Germline V gene data show CDR1 as LNHNV and CDR2 as YYDKDF (reference sequence). This CDR3 is 15 amino acids long. Trimming removed 0 bases at V and 3 bases at J, with 8 bases between. CDR3: CATSRDRSPNEKLFF. CDR3 DNA sequence: TGTGCCACCAGCAGAGATCGAAGTCCTAATGAAAAACTGTTTTTT.

This clone was seen a few times. The sample has other DNA sequences that encode this CDR3 too. The CDR3 nucleotides read TGTGCCTGGAGTACAGGCACAGATACGCAGTATTTT. Amino acids: CAWSTGTDTQYF. The rearrangement uses TRBV30 and TRBJ2-3, with D uncertain. The CDR3 is 12 amino acids. Deletions cut 2 bases from V and 1 base from J, with 4 bases between. CDR1 is GTSNPN and CDR2 is SVGIG in the germline V gene (reference sequence). Supplemented by reference TRBV30 and TRBJ2-3, the full variable domain reads SQTIHQWPATLVQPVGSPLSLECTVEGTSNPNLYWYRQAAGRGLQLLFYSVGIGQISSEVPQNLSASRPQDRQFILSSKKLLLSDSGFYLCAWSTGTDTQYFGPGTRLTVL.

The J gene is TRBJ2-5, the V gene TRBV27, with 7 bases aligning to TRBD2. The CDR3 length is 13 residues. With 4 bases clipped from V and 7 bases from J, the junction kept 6 bases outside the gene matches. CDR1 MNHEY and CDR2 SMNVEV come from the germline V gene (reference sequence). In DNA, the CDR3 is TGTGCCAGCAGTTCGAGACTAGCTGGGACCCAGTACTTC. Translation gives CASSSRLAGTQYF.

This chain joins TRBV9 and TRBJ1-5; TRBD1 matches at 8 bases. The junction had 6 bases not matched to a gene; V was cut back by 3 bases and J by 7 bases. Germline V gene sequence: CDR1 SGDLS, CDR2 YYNGEE. There are 14 residues in the CDR3. The DNA of the CDR3 is TGTGCCAGCAGCGACACAGGGGGGTACCAGCCCCAGCATTTT. Residues: CASSDTGGYQPQHF.

The chain is built from TRBV10-3 and TRBJ2-7, with 13 bases matching TRBD2. Germline-derived CDR1 and CDR2 are ENHRY and SYGVKD. This CDR3 has 15 amino acids. Trimming cost V 6 bases and J 2 bases; bases outside gene matches: 4. The CDR3: CAIRGTSGKPYEQYF. The DNA of the CDR3 is TGTGCCATCAGGGGGACTAGCGGGAAGCCCTACGAGCAGTACTTC.

The rearrangement joins TRBV2 to TRBJ1-5; D may be TRBD1 (6 bases). V lost 6 bases to trimming and J lost 2 bases, with 14 bases between them. This CDR3 has 15 residues. Germline CDR1 and CDR2: SNHLY and FYNNEI. CDR3 amino acids: CASRITAGGNQPQHF. The CDR3 DNA is TGTGCCAGCAGGATAACGGCAGGGGGCAATCAGCCCCAGCATTTT.

This chain joins TRBV4-2 and TRBJ2-5; 8 bases are a match to TRBD2. Unmatched junction bases numbered 8, after V lost 6 bases and J lost 2 bases. In germline, CDR1 is LGHNA, CDR2 YNFKEQ. The CDR3 is 15 residues long. The DNA of the CDR3 is TGTGCCAGCAGACGCGGGACTAGTGAACAAGAGACCCAGTACTTC. This encodes CASRRGTSEQETQYF.